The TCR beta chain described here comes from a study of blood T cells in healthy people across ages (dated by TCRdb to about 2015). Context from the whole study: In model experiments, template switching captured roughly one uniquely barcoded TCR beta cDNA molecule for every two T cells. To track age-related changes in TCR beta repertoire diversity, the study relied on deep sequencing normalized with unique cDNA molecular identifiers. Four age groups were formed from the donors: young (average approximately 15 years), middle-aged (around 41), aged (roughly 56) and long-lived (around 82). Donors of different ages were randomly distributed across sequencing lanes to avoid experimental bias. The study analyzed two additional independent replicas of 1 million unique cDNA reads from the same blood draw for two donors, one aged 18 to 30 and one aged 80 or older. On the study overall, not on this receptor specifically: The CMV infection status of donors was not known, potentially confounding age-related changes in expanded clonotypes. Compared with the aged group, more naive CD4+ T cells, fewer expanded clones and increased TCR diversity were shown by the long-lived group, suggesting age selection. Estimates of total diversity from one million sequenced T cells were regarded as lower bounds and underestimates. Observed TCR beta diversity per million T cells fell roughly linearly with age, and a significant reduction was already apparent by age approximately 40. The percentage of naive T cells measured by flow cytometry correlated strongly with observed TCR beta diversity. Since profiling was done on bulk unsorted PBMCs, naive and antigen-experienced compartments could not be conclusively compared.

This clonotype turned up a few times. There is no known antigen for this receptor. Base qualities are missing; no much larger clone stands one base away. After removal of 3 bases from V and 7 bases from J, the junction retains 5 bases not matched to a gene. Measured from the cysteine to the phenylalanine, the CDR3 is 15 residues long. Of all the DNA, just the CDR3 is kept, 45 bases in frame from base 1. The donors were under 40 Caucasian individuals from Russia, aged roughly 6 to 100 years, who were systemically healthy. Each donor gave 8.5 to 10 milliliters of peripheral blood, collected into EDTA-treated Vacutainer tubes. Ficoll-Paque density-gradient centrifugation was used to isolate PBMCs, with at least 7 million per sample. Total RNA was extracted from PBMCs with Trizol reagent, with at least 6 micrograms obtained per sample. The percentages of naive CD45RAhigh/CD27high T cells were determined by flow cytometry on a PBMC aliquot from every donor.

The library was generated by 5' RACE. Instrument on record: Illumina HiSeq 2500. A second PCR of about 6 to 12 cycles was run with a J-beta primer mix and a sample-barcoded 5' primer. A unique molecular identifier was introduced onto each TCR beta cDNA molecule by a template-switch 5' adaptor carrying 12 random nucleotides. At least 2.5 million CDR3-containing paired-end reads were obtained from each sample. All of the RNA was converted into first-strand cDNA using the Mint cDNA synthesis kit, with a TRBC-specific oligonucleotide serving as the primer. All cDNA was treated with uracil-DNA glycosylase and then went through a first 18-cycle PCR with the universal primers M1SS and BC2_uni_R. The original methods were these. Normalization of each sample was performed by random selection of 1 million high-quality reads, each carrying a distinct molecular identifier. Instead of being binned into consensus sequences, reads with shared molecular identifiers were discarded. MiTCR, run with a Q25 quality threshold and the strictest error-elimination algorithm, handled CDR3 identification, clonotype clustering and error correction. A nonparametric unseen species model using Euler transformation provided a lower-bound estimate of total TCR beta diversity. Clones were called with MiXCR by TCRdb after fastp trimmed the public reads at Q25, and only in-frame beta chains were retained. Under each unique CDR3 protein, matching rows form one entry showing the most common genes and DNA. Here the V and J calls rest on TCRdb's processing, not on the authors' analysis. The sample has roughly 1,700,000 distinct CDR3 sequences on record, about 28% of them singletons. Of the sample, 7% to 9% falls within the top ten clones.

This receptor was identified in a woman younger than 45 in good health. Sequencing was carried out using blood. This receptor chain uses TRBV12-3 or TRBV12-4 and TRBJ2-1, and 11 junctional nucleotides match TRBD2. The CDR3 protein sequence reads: CASSLTSGAGNEQFF. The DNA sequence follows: TGTGCCAGCAGTTTGACTAGCGGGGCGGGGAATGAGCAGTTCTTC.